This TCR beta chain was sequenced during a study of T-cell memory formation after mild COVID-19. Whole-study findings and limits: Researchers could not confirm that second-wave clones peaking on day 37 targeted SARS-CoV-2. CD4+ contracting clones were found mainly in CM and EM, and CD8+ ones in EMRA. Several responding clones turned up in pre-infection memory, indicating that cross-reactive memory may have taken part.

CDR1 is SGHTA, CDR2 FQGNSA, per germline. The V end lost 7 bases, the J end lost 3 bases, and 15 bases lay between the germline ends. This CDR3 is 14 amino acids long. TCRalpha and TCRbeta libraries used 5'RACE with constant-segment primers and UMIs. From the 5' RACE reads, TCRdb called clonotypes with MiXCR, one entry per CDR3 protein. The sample has about 470,000 distinct CDR3 sequences, 25% seen once. As to this clonotype: No antigen is known for it.

The chain uses TRBV7-2 and TRBJ1-2; D unclear. The sequencing sample was made of PBMCs or a T cell subset sorted from them (not recorded which). The receptor was isolated from an adult woman who had mild COVID-19 (a few samples of this study predate the infection). Cell type and time point are not known. The CDR3 sequence is CASTSYRADYGYTF. The CDR3 DNA reads as TGTGCCAGCACTTCCTATAGGGCGGACTATGGCTACACCTTC.